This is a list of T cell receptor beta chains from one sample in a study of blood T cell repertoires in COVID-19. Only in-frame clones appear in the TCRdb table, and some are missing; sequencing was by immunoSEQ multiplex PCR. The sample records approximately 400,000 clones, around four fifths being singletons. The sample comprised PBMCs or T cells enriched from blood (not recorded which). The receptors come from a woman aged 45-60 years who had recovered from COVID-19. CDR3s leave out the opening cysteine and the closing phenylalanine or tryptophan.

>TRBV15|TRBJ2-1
ATSSGRQGYEQF
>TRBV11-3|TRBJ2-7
ASSVDSTYEQY
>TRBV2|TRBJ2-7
ASSDRTGTYEQY
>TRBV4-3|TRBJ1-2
ASSQGLGSSYGYT
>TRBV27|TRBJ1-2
ASSLLGQETNYGYT
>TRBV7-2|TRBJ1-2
ASSSTGGDFGYT
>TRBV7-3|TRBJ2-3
ASSSGLAWGTDTQY
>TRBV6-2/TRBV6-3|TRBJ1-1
ASSPRRLGDNTEAF
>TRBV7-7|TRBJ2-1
ASSPLRLREQF
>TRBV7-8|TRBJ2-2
ASSQRGANTGELF
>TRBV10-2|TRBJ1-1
ASSESGGLNTEAF